A selection of T cell receptor beta chains follows, all from one sample in a study of cytomegalovirus exposure and HLA in healthy donors. Profiled with immunoSEQ multiplex PCR; TCRdb holds only in-frame clones, not every one. The table includes around 67,000 clones, 70% to 80% detected once. Sequenced sample: PBMCs. Source of these receptors: a young man in good health and CMV-seropositive. The conserved cysteine and the conserved F or W are not part of the CDR3 here.

J: TRBJ2-5; V: TRBV30; CDR3: AWSVSGRGSETQY
J: TRBJ2-1; V: TRBV6-5; CDR3: ASSPTGDKQF
J: TRBJ2-7; V: TRBV6-1; CDR3: ASSAVAGQGHEQY
J: TRBJ2-1; V: TRBV4-2; CDR3: ASRLAADSYNEQF
J: TRBJ2-1; V: TRBV30; CDR3: AWSVQSYNEQF
J: TRBJ2-7; V: TRBV28; CDR3: ASSLAGGPNVVEQY
J: TRBJ2-1; V: TRBV6-1; CDR3: ASSTGTSGTNEQF
J: TRBJ2-5; V: TRBV29-1; CDR3: SVVSGSGETQY
J: TRBJ2-7; V: TRBV5-1; CDR3: ASSYSGRNSYEQY
J: TRBJ1-1; V: TRBV6-5; CDR3: ASSEEGTNTEAF
J: TRBJ1-1; V: TRBV6-1; CDR3: ASSEAGRLNTEAF
J: TRBJ2-2; V: TRBV7-2; CDR3: ASSSALAAANTGELF
J: TRBJ2-5; V: TRBV10-2; CDR3: ASSAPTGERKTQY
J: TRBJ2-1; V: TRBV27; CDR3: ASSRTSAYNEQF
J: TRBJ2-7; V: TRBV11-3; CDR3: ASSSNRGLRYYEQY
J: TRBJ2-5; V: TRBV7-9; CDR3: ASIQAGTRGVEETQY
J: TRBJ2-6; V: TRBV29-1; CDR3: SVAGTGLLGPGANVLT
J: TRBJ1-6; V: TRBV6-6; CDR3: ASSSGGSSPLH
J: TRBJ1-5; V: TRBV30; CDR3: AWPQGNQPQH
J: TRBJ1-3; V: TRBV6-1; CDR3: ASRNGGQVGNTIY
J: TRBJ2-7; V: TRBV15; CDR3: ATSRDRSSEYEQY
J: TRBJ1-4; V: TRBV30; CDR3: AWATGTGVEWDEKLF
J: TRBJ2-3; V: TRBV30; CDR3: ACSGLGSTDTQY
J: TRBJ1-5; V: TRBV11-2; CDR3: ASSRDPGDQPQH
J: TRBJ1-2; V: TRBV2; CDR3: ASRQVDGYT
J: TRBJ2-2; V: TRBV30; CDR3: AWSVQGNRELF
J: TRBJ1-2; V: TRBV28; CDR3: ASSPIHTGVDT